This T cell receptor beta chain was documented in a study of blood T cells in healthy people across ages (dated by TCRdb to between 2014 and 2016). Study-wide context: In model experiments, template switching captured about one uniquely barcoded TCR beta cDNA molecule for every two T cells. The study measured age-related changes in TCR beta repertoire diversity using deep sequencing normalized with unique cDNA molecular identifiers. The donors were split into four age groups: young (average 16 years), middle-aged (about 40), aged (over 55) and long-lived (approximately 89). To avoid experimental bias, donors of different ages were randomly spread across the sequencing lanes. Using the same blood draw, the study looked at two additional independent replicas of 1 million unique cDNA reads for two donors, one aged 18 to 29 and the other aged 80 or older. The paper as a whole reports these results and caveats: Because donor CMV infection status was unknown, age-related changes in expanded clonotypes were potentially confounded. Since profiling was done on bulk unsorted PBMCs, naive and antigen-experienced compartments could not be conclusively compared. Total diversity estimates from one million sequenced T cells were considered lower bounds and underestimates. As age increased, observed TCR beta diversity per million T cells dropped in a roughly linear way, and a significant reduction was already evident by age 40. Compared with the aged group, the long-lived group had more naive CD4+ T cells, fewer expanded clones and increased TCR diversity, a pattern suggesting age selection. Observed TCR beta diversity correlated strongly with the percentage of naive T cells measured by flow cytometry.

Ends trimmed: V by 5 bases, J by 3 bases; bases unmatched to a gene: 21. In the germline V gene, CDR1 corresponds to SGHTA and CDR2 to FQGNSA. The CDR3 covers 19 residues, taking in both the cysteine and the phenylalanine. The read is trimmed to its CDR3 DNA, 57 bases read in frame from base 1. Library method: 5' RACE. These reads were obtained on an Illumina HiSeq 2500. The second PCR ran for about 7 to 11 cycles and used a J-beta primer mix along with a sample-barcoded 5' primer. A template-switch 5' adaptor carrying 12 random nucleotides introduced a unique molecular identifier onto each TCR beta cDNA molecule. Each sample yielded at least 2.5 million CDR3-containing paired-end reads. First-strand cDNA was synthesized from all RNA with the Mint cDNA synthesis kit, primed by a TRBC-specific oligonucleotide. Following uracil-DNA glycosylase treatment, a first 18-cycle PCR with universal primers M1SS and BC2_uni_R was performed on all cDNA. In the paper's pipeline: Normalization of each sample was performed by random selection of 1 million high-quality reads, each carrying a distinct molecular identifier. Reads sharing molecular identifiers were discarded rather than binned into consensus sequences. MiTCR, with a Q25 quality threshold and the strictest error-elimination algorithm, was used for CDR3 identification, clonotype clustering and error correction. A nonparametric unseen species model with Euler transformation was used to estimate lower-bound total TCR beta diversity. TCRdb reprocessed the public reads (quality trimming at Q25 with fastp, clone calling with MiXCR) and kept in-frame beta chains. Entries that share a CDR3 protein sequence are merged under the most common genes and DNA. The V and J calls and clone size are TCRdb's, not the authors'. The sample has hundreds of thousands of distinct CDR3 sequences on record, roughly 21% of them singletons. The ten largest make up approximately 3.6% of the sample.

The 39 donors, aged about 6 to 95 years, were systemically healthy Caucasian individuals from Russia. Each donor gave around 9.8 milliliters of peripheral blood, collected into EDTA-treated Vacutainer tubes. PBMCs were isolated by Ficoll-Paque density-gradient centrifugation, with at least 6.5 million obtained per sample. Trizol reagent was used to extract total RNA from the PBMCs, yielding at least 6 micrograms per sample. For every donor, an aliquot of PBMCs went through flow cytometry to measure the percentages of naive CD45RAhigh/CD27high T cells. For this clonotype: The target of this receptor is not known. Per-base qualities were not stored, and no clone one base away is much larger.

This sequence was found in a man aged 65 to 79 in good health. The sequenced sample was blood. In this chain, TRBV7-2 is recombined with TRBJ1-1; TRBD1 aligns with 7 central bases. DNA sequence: TGTGCCAGCAGCCCTAGAGGGCCAGAGCGAGGCAGGGGGTACACTGAAGCTTTCTTT. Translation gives CASSPRGPERGRGYTEAFF.